This passage covers 21 T cell receptor beta chains from one sample sequenced in a study of T cells in Graves' hyperthyroidism and ophthalmopathy. TCR beta CDR3 regions were amplified from RNA transcripts. HTBI primers were the set used in a first-round RT-PCR of the TCR CDR3. A single record per CDR3 protein comes from TCRdb applying MiXCR to the multiplex PCR reads. The sample lists under 700,000 distinct CDR3 sequences; over 15% were seen once. Material: blood. Every receptor here comes from a woman between 18 and 29 years old with Graves' hyperthyroidism.

This clonotype was observed at least ten times. The V gene is TRBV5-1, the J gene TRBJ2-1, with D possibly TRBD1 on 5 matching bases. There are 15 residues in the CDR3. CDR1 is SGHRS and CDR2 is YFSETQ in the germline V gene. V lost 7 bases and J 6 bases, leaving 20 bases between the germline ends. CDR3: CASYPISGPSNEQFF. The DNA for the CDR3 is TGCGCCAGCTACCCCATCTCAGGGCCATCCAATGAGCAGTTCTTC.

This clonotype was found a few times. The rearrangement links TRBV24-1 to TRBJ1-5; TRBD1 agrees at 8 bases. Losses at the gene ends were 2 bases for V and 7 bases for J; bases not matched to a gene: 3. This CDR3 has 14 residues. Germline assignment: CDR1 KGHDR and CDR2 SFDVKD. CDR3 coding DNA: TGTGCCACCAGTGATTACAGGGGGGAACAGCCCCAGCATTTT. Translation gives CATSDYRGEQPQHF.

About this clonotype itself: With a much larger clone just one base away, this may be a read error. The chain links TRBV10-3 to TRBJ2-5; TRBD1 agrees at 10 bases. Germline loops: CDR1 ENHRY, CDR2 SYGVKD. V dropped 2 bases and J dropped 4; count of bases not matched to a gene: 10. CDR3 length: 17 residues. The CDR3 is CAISEGARTGGGETQYF. In DNA form, the CDR3 reads TGTGCCATCAGTGAGGGCGCCAGGACAGGGGGTGGAGAGACCCAGTACTTC.

This clonotype was seen many times. The rearrangement uses TRBV27 and TRBJ1-1; 10 bases match TRBD1. The CDR3 runs to 14 residues. Per germline, CDR1 MNHEY and CDR2 SMNVEV (reference sequence). With 6 bases clipped from V and 6 bases from J, the junction kept 7 bases outside the gene matches. CDR3 DNA sequence: TGTGCCAGCAGGGACAGGGGGGTGCCCCCTGAAGCTTTCTTT. Protein sequence: CASRDRGVPPEAFF.

This clonotype was detected only a few times. This rearrangement joins TRBV2 to TRBJ1-2, with D perhaps matching TRBD1 (5 bases). Germline V gene sequence: CDR1 SNHLY, CDR2 FYNNEI. The CDR3 is 16 residues long. The V end lost 0 bases, the J end lost 3 bases, and 14 bases lay between the germline ends. CDR3 DNA: TGTGCCAGCAGTGAAGCGAGGCCAGGGATTTACTATGGCTACACCTTC. This gives the protein CASSEARPGIYYGYTF.

This clonotype was counted ten times or more. This rearrangement joins TRBV11-2 to TRBJ1-4; tentatively, D is TRBD1 (6 bases). The CDR3 spans 16 residues. The germline gives CDR1 SGHAT, CDR2 FQNNGV. Deletions cut 0 bases from V and 2 bases from J, with 10 bases between. CDR3 residues: CASSLEGAGTNEKLFF. The CDR3 DNA is TGTGCCAGCAGCTTAGAGGGGGCAGGGACTAATGAAAAACTGTTTTTT.

This clonotype was recorded a few times. V and J are TRBV6-1 and TRBJ2-1; no clear D. Trimming pared 7 bases from V and 0 bases from J, leaving 13 bases between. The CDR3 spans 15 residues. Germline values: CDR1 MNHNS, CDR2 SASEGT. The CDR3 DNA reads TGTGCCAGCACCCCGGACGTGAGCTCCTACAATGAGCAGTTCTTC. Protein: CASTPDVSSYNEQFF.

The sample holds a few counts of this clonotype. The J gene is TRBJ1-3, the V gene TRBV20-1; D not resolved. Between the trimmed V and J ends, which lost 0 bases and 4 bases, there was a span of 10 bases. The CDR3 totals 14 residues. The germline V gene has CDR1 DFQATT and CDR2 SNEGSKA (reference sequence). DNA of the CDR3: TGCAGTGCTAGAGATCCGGGTACGGGAAACACCATATATTTT. As protein: CSARDPGTGNTIYF.

This clonotype was recorded a few times. V and J are TRBV7-9 and TRBJ2-2, with 10 bases aligning to TRBD2. V lost 5 bases, J lost 6 bases, and 15 bases stayed unmatched. There are 18 residues in the CDR3. Germline CDR1 and CDR2: SEHNR and FQNEAQ (reference sequence). In nucleotides, the CDR3 is TGTGCCAGCAGCAGAAGGGCTAGCGGGAGCATCGGGGCCGGGGAGCTGTTTTTT. This translates into CASSRRASGSIGAGELFF.

This clonotype was observed a few times. The rearrangement links TRBV3-1 to TRBJ2-5; 8 nucleotides match TRBD2. V lost 2 bases to trimming and J lost 5 bases; unmatched junction nucleotides: 7. The CDR3 contains 15 residues. The germline CDR1 and CDR2 sequences are LGHDT and YNNKEL (reference sequence). The CDR3 region is CASSQTLAGRETQYF. Written as DNA, the CDR3 is TGTGCCAGCAGCCAAACCCTAGCGGGTCGCGAGACCCAGTACTTC.

This clonotype was detected only a few times. A read error may produce the germline difference seen at one junction end. The V gene is TRBV12-3 or TRBV12-4, the J gene TRBJ1-1; 10 bases align to TRBD1. The CDR3 length is 16 residues. The CDR3 DNA reads TGTGCCGGCAGTTTAAATTTCCGGACAGGGGGTCGGGAAGCTTTCTTT. As protein: CAGSLNFRTGGREAFF.

This clonotype was seen at least ten times. The rearrangement joins TRBV14 to TRBJ1-1; weak D call: TRBD1 (5 bases). Germline loops: CDR1 SGHDN, CDR2 FVKESK. This CDR3 is built from 14 residues. V lost 0 bases to trimming and J lost 4 bases, with 9 bases between them. DNA of the CDR3: TGTGCCAGCAGCCAAGAGGTTAGGGGCACTGAAGCTTTCTTT. This encodes CASSQEVRGTEAFF.

Ten or more counts support this clonotype. The chain links TRBV5-1 to TRBJ2-7; D possibly corresponds to TRBD1 (6 bases). Germline lookup yields CDR1 SGHRS and CDR2 YFSETQ. The CDR3 is 13 residues long. Trimming left V 4 bases short and J 0 bases short, with 8 bases between. Here the CDR3 reads CASSRDNSYEQYF. The CDR3 nucleotides read TGCGCCAGCAGCCGGGACAACTCCTACGAGCAGTACTTC.

This clonotype was detected many times. This rearrangement joins TRBV3-1 to TRBJ2-3; D is unresolved. The ends were cut back, 4 bases at V and 2 bases at J, with 7 bases in the middle. CDR1 and CDR2 from the germline V gene are LGHDT and YNNKEL (reference sequence). The CDR3 loop spans 13 amino acids. CDR3 bases: TGTGCCAGCAGCCCCTGGCTCACAGATACGCAGTATTTT. As protein: CASSPWLTDTQYF.

This chain links TRBV7-9 with TRBJ2-1, with 15 bases that match TRBD2. Germline V gives CDR1 SEHNR, CDR2 FQNEAQ (reference sequence). The V and J ends lost 1 base and 5 bases, in that order; junction bases with no gene match: 3. CDR3 length equals 17 residues. The CDR3 sequence: CASSLGTSGREDNEQFF. CDR3 nucleotides: TGTGCCAGCAGCTTAGGGACTAGCGGGAGGGAAGACAATGAGCAGTTCTTC.

This chain joins TRBV10-1 and TRBJ1-5; D not resolved. The V and J ends lost 3 bases and 3 bases respectively, with 6 bases between them. The CDR3 loop spans 13 amino acids. Germline CDR1 is WNHNN and CDR2 is SYGVQD (reference sequence). The CDR3 DNA reads as TGCGCCAGCAGTGATTATCCCAATCAGCCCCAGCATTTT. Its protein is CASSDYPNQPQHF.

This clonotype was observed a few times. The gene calls are TRBV5-5 and TRBJ2-3; D tentatively reads TRBD1 or TRBD2 (5 bases each). The CDR3 contains 16 residues. Trimming pared 0 bases from V and 6 bases from J, leaving 17 bases between. CDR1 is SGHKS and CDR2 is YYEKEE in the germline V gene (reference sequence). CDR3 protein: CASSLVSGTRGDTQYF. CDR3 nucleotides: TGTGCCAGCAGCTTGGTGTCGGGCACACGGGGCGATACGCAGTATTTT.

This chain joins TRBV12-3 or TRBV12-4 and TRBJ1-5; perhaps TRBD1 as D (6 bases). The CDR3 contains 12 residues. Trimming removed 8 bases from V and 10 bases from J, with 15 bases in between. In DNA form, the CDR3 reads TGTGCCAGCCCCCCCGGGGGCAGCCCCCAGCATTTT. It is translated as CASPPGGSPQHF.

The V and J genes are TRBV12-3 or TRBV12-4 and TRBJ1-5, with D unclear. The CDR3 loop spans 14 amino acids. V lost 3 bases and J lost 6, with 12 bases in between. CDR3 amino acids: CASSFTAGSQPQHF. The CDR3 DNA reads as TGTGCCAGCAGTTTTACAGCCGGAAGTCAGCCCCAGCATTTT.

The gene calls are TRBV5-1 and TRBJ2-5; 10 bases agree with TRBD2. J lost 1 base, V lost 1 base, and 10 bases had no gene match. This CDR3 has 18 amino acids. Germline-derived CDR1 and CDR2 are SGHRS and YFSETQ. This CDR3 reads CASSLSSVSGRAQETQYF. CDR3 DNA: TGCGCCAGCAGCTTGTCTTCCGTCAGCGGGAGGGCCCAAGAGACCCAGTACTTC.

Concerning this clonotype: The germline gene is not matched at one end of the junction; a read error may be the cause. This CDR3 reads CSARRPPGTGGNEQSF. CDR3 DNA: TGCAGTGCTAGACGGCCCCCCGGGACAGGGGGCAACGAGCAGTCCTTC. V gene TRBV20-1 combines with J gene TRBJ2-7; 12 bases match TRBD1. This CDR3 has 16 amino acids. The germline CDR1 and CDR2 sequences are DFQATT and SNEGSKA (reference sequence).